Listed below are T cell receptor beta chains from one sample, sequenced in a study of T cell responses to AZD1222 COVID-19 vaccine. Some clones are missing from TCRdb's copy, which holds only in-frame ones; the method was immunoSEQ multiplex PCR. The sample has some 170,000 clones, 70% to 90% seen once. The starting material was peripheral blood, obtained 28 days after the second AZD1222 dose. These receptors all come from an adult who received the AZD1222 COVID-19 vaccine. The CDR3 runs from the conserved cysteine through the conserved F or W. A D gene is named only where the DNA matches it firmly. Clone size is given for some rows only: seen once, a few or many times, or a class if the clone is expanded.

d_gene	v_gene	j_gene	abundance	CDR3aa	CDR3nt
NA	TRBV10-3	TRBJ1-6	NA	CASGAGQELSPLHF	TGTGCCAGCGGGGCAGGGCAGGAGTTGTCACCCCTCCACTTT
TRBD1	TRBV6-6	TRBJ1-3	NA	CASGTGGGGNTIYF	TGTGCCAGCGGAACAGGGGGCGGTGGAAACACCATATATTTT
TRBD1	TRBV30	TRBJ2-5	NA	CAWWDRAIMETQYF	TGTGCCTGGTGGGACAGGGCGATTATGGAGACCCAGTACTTC
TRBD1	TRBV27	TRBJ1-1	few	CASRAGQGRVGNTEAFF	TGTGCCAGCAGGGCCGGACAGGGGAGGGTCGGGAACACTGAAGCTTTCTTT
NA	TRBV7-9	TRBJ2-7	NA	CASSPTESYEQYF	TGTGCCAGCAGCCCTACAGAGTCCTACGAGCAGTACTTC
TRBD1	TRBV11-2	TRBJ2-7	NA	CASSGGLRTGSHEQYF	TGTGCCAGCAGCGGGGGATTGAGGACAGGGAGTCACGAGCAGTACTTC
NA	TRBV6-5	TRBJ1-1	NA	CASSYSKGGTEAFF	TGTGCCAGCAGTTACTCTAAAGGAGGCACTGAAGCTTTCTTT
NA	TRBV27	TRBJ2-7	NA	CASSLSGTGYEQYF	TGTGCCAGCAGTTTATCGGGGACGGGCTACGAGCAGTACTTC
NA	TRBV2	TRBJ1-6	NA	CASSEGTGAPLHF	TGTGCCAGCAGTGAAGGTACGGGAGCACCCCTCCACTTT
NA	TRBV2	TRBJ2-1	once	CASRDRVDEQFF	TGTGCCAGCAGGGATAGGGTCGATGAGCAGTTCTTC
NA	TRBV7-6	TRBJ2-5	NA	CASSLPPLSGWTQYF	TGTGCCAGCAGCTTACCCCCTTTGTCGGGGTGGACCCAGTACTTC
NA	TRBV6-5	TRBJ1-2	NA	CASTVNSYGYTF	TGTGCCAGCACGGTCAACAGCTATGGCTACACCTTC
NA	TRBV4-3	TRBJ1-2	NA	CASSPRVQGFDYGYTF	TGCGCCAGCAGCCCACGGGTACAGGGTTTTGACTATGGCTACACCTTC
TRBD1	TRBV5-4	TRBJ2-7	NA	CASSGVGQGREQYF	TGTGCCAGCAGCGGCGTGGGACAGGGACGAGAGCAGTACTTC
NA	TRBV11-2	TRBJ2-2	NA	CASSLVVGAPTGELFF	TGTGCCAGCAGCTTAGTGGTAGGGGCGCCCACCGGGGAGCTGTTTTTT
TRBD2	TRBV7-9	TRBJ2-1	NA	CASSLGGLAGQFF	TGTGCCAGCAGCTTAGGAGGACTAGCGGGGCAGTTCTTC
TRBD2	TRBV7-9	TRBJ2-3	NA	CASSWEGNTDTQYF	TGTGCCAGCAGCTGGGAGGGCAACACAGATACGCAGTATTTT
NA	TRBV4-1	TRBJ2-7	NA	CASSEGGLSYEQYF	TGCGCCAGCAGCGAGGGGGGCCTCTCCTACGAGCAGTACTTC
NA	TRBV30	TRBJ1-5	NA	CAWSEGGLGGQPQHF	TGTGCCTGGAGTGAAGGGGGTTTGGGAGGACAGCCCCAGCATTTT
TRBD1	TRBV3-1/TRBV3-2	TRBJ1-2	NA	CASSQGGDRRGYTF	TGTGCCAGCAGCCAAGGTGGGGACAGACGGGGCTACACCTTC
TRBD1	TRBV4-2	TRBJ2-2	NA	CASSQSTGANTGELFF	TGTGCCAGCAGCCAGTCGACAGGGGCGAACACCGGGGAGCTGTTTTTT
NA	TRBV3-1/TRBV3-2	TRBJ1-6	NA	CASSEVAGRSSSPLHF	TGTGCCAGCAGCGAAGTGGCAGGACGTTCAAGCTCACCCCTCCACTTT
NA	TRBV28	TRBJ1-2	NA	CASSSLIGPWTFANYGYTF	TGTGCCAGCAGTTCCCTTATAGGCCCCTGGACATTTGCTAACTATGGCTACACCTTC
NA	TRBV6-2/TRBV6-3	TRBJ1-1	once	CASSQTSLNALTFF	TGTGCCAGCAGCCAGACCAGCCTTAATGCCTTGACTTTCTTT
TRBD2	TRBV24-1	TRBJ2-1	NA	CATSDPGGAGGPNEQFF	TGTGCCACCAGTGATCCCGGGGGAGCGGGGGGGCCAAATGAGCAGTTCTTC
NA	TRBV7-9	TRBJ1-1	NA	CASSSGRLLNTEAFF	TGTGCCAGCAGCTCTGGGCGACTGCTGAACACTGAAGCTTTCTTT
NA	TRBV7-6	TRBJ2-2	NA	CASSLVPGPSTGELFF	TGTGCCAGCAGCTTAGTCCCCGGGCCATCCACCGGGGAGCTGTTTTTT
NA	TRBV27	TRBJ1-5	NA	CASSFSGSNQPQHF	TGTGCCAGCAGTTTTTCAGGGTCAAATCAGCCCCAGCATTTT
NA	TRBV4-2	TRBJ2-2	NA	CASSQDRVNTGELFF	TGTGCCAGCAGCCAAGACAGGGTAAACACCGGGGAGCTGTTTTTT
TRBD1	TRBV6-5	TRBJ1-1	NA	CASSWTGLQAEAFF	TGTGCCAGCAGTTGGACAGGATTGCAAGCTGAAGCTTTCTTT
NA	TRBV20-1	TRBJ2-1	NA	CSAKLSREQFF	TGCAGTGCTAAATTGAGCAGGGAGCAGTTCTTC
TRBD1	TRBV7-2	TRBJ2-5	NA	CASSPGTGRETQYF	TGTGCCAGCAGCCCTGGGACAGGAAGGGAGACCCAGTACTTC
NA	TRBV6-5	TRBJ1-2	NA	CATFPTGGRVYGYTF	TGTGCCACTTTTCCGACCGGGGGGCGCGTCTATGGCTACACCTTC
TRBD1	TRBV10-3	TRBJ1-2	NA	CAIPTGGSGYTF	TGTGCCATCCCGACAGGGGGCTCTGGCTACACCTTC
TRBD1	TRBV30	TRBJ1-2	NA	CACYRGSGNYGYTF	TGTGCCTGTTACAGGGGATCGGGTAACTATGGCTACACCTTC
NA	TRBV3-1/TRBV3-2	TRBJ1-2	NA	CASSQSQGGYGYTF	TGTGCCAGCAGCCAAAGCCAGGGTGGGTATGGCTACACCTTC
NA	TRBV6-2/TRBV6-3	TRBJ1-2	few	CASSYSTAAGTLPRPYTF	TGTGCCAGCAGTTACTCGACGGCGGCAGGGACCTTACCGAGACCCTACACCTTC
NA	TRBV30	TRBJ1-4	NA	CAWSRGSKEKLFF	TGTGCCTGGAGTAGAGGGAGCAAAGAAAAACTGTTTTTT
NA	TRBV3-1/TRBV3-2	TRBJ2-1	NA	CASSPGPYNEQFF	TGTGCCAGCAGCCCGGGACCCTACAATGAGCAGTTCTTC
NA	TRBV30	TRBJ1-1	NA	CAWSLTPDGGINTEAFF	TGTGCCTGGAGTCTAACCCCCGACGGGGGAATTAACACTGAAGCTTTCTTT
NA	TRBV18	TRBJ1-2	NA	CASSPDGQRDYTF	TGTGCCAGCTCACCCGACGGACAACGTGACTACACCTTC
NA	TRBV18	TRBJ2-3	few	CASSPSAGVGTDTQYF	TGTGCCAGCTCACCCTCGGCAGGGGTTGGCACAGATACGCAGTATTTT
NA	TRBV6-5	TRBJ2-3	NA	CASQIPSADTQYF	TGTGCCAGCCAGATTCCCTCGGCAGATACGCAGTATTTT
NA	TRBV11-1	TRBJ1-2	NA	CASSLSGPRNGYTF	TGTGCCAGCAGCTTAAGTGGACCCAGGAATGGCTACACCTTC
NA	TRBV7-2	TRBJ2-7	NA	CASSSNTYEQYF	TGTGCCAGCAGCTCTAATACCTACGAGCAGTACTTC
TRBD1	TRBV19	TRBJ1-2	NA	CASSGRDRGEHGYTF	TGTGCCAGTAGTGGCCGGGACAGGGGGGAGCATGGCTACACCTTC
TRBD2	TRBV12-5	TRBJ2-1	NA	CATSGGENEQFF	TGTGCTACTAGCGGGGGGGAGAATGAGCAGTTCTTC